The clone carrying this T cell receptor beta chain was observed a few times. Its antigen is still unknown. Germline lookup yields CDR1 SGHRS and CDR2 YFSETQ. The CDR3 sequence is 15 residues long. The V end lost 2 bases, the J end lost 2 bases, and 13 bases lay between the germline ends. PCR was performed a second time for roughly 6 to 12 cycles using a sample-barcoded 5' primer and a J-beta primer mix. A single record per CDR3 protein comes from TCRdb applying MiXCR to the 5' RACE reads. This sample has 1.5 million to 2 million distinct CDR3 sequences, with 30% to 40% found just once. Every sample gave at least 5 micrograms of total RNA when it was extracted. The data stem from a study of blood T cells in healthy people across ages. Points from the study as a whole: Donor CMV infection status was unknown, possibly confounding age-related changes in expanded clonotypes. Researchers judged that diversity estimates from one million T cells fell short of true values.

The rearrangement uses TRBV5-1 and TRBJ1-1; TRBD1 might be the D (5 bases). The specimen sequenced was blood. The clonotype originates from a human donor in good health. CDR3 residues: CASSFLTATNTEAFF. The CDR3 region has the DNA TGCGCCAGCAGCTTTTTGACAGCTACTAACACTGAAGCTTTCTTT.